The 14 T cell receptor beta chains given below trace back to one sample, sequenced in a study of T cell responses to AZD1222 COVID-19 vaccine. TCRdb's table, derived via immunoSEQ multiplex PCR, lists solely in-frame clones and lacks some. The table lists more than 95,000 clones, roughly 92% of them singletons. The specimen comprised peripheral blood, sampled on day 0 of AZD1222 vaccination. The receptors here all came from an adult in good health.

This clone was counted a single time. This chain uses TRBV6-5 with TRBJ2-1; D unresolved. Trimming stripped 6 bases from V and 0 bases from J, with 12 bases between. The CDR3 is made up of 15 amino acids. Germline values: CDR1 MNHEY, CDR2 SVGAGI. The CDR3 here is CASSSDPSSYNEQFF. In DNA, the CDR3 is TGTGCCAGCAGCTCCGACCCTTCCTCCTACAATGAGCAGTTCTTC.

The V call is TRBV15, the J call TRBJ1-6; weak D call: TRBD1 (5 bases). This CDR3 contains 19 residues. Trimming left V 0 bases short and J 6 bases short, with 21 bases between. Germline V gene data show CDR1 as LNHNV and CDR2 as YYDKDF (reference sequence). The CDR3 DNA reads TGTGCCACCAGCAGAGAGGAGAGGGCTGGGCTTAGGGGTAATTCACCCCTCCACTTT. Protein product: CATSREERAGLRGNSPLHF.

The genes are TRBV6-6 and TRBJ1-2; TRBD1 might be the D (5 bases). The CDR3 runs to 15 residues. The V end lost 2 bases, the J end lost 4 bases, and 14 bases lay between the germline ends. CDR1 and CDR2 from the germline V gene are MNHNY and SVGAGI (reference sequence). Written as DNA, the CDR3 is TGTGCCAGCAGTTACGGGGATGGGGGGTTCTATGGCTACACCTTC. Residues: CASSYGDGGFYGYTF.

The genes are TRBV28 and TRBJ2-7, with no clear D. Germline CDR1 MDHEN, CDR2 SYDVKM. V lost 7 bases and J 3 bases, leaving 13 bases between the germline ends. The CDR3 loop spans 13 amino acids. CDR3 in amino acids: CASTAQHYYEQYF. CDR3 bases: TGTGCCAGCACGGCGCAGCACTACTACGAGCAGTACTTC.

V and J are TRBV5-1 and TRBJ2-2; perhaps TRBD1 as D (5 bases). The germline V gene encodes CDR1 SGHRS and CDR2 YFSETQ. Trimming removed 3 bases at V and 5 bases at J, with 8 bases between. CDR3 length equals 13 residues. This CDR3 reads CASSSGWTGELFF. CDR3 in DNA: TGCGCCAGCAGCTCAGGGTGGACCGGGGAGCTGTTTTTT.

The V and J genes are TRBV7-9 and TRBJ2-5, with D possibly matching TRBD2 (5 bases). CDR1 and CDR2 (germline): SEHNR, FQNEAQ (reference sequence). This CDR3 is 12 amino acids long. Trimming cost V 5 bases and J 5 bases, with 9 bases left between them. CDR3 sequence reads: CASSTRIETQYF. CDR3 nucleotides: TGTGCCAGCAGCACTAGAATTGAGACCCAGTACTTC.

This chain connects TRBV21-1 to TRBJ2-5; TRBD2, the table's D call, was not compared with the DNA. TRBV21-1 has pseudogene status. The CDR3 loop spans 16 amino acids. CDR3 sequence reads: CASSKGGEGPRETQYF. The CDR3 nucleotides read TGTGCCAGCAGCAAAGGGGGGGAGGGCCCTCGGGAGACCCAGTACTTC.

The CDR3, as DNA: TGTGCCAGCAGTTACTCGGCCCAAGAGACCCAGTACTTC. This codes for CASSYSAQETQYF. The rearrangement links TRBV6-5 to TRBJ2-5, with no clear D. The length of the CDR3 is 13 residues. V was shortened by 0 bases and J by 1 base, with 3 bases between the two germline ends. Germline values: CDR1 MNHEY, CDR2 SVGAGI.

The chain carries TRBV2 and TRBJ1-2, with 10 bases lining up with TRBD1. CDR3 length: 13 amino acids. Looked up from germline, CDR1 is SNHLY and CDR2 is FYNNEI. V trimming: 6 bases; J trimming: 6 bases; junction bases outside the gene matches: 4. For the CDR3, the DNA is TGTGCCAGCAGCGGGACAGGGGCGGATGGCTACACCTTC. Amino acid sequence: CASSGTGADGYTF.

There are a few counts of this clone. The rearrangement links TRBV10-2 to TRBJ2-7; tentative D call: TRBD2 (6 bases). Germline CDR1 reads WSHSY; CDR2 reads SAAADI. Between the trimmed V and J ends, which lost 0 bases and 2 bases, there was a span of 14 bases. The CDR3 consists of 16 residues. CDR3 region: CASSESVADPAYEQYF. In DNA, the CDR3 is TGCGCCAGCAGTGAGTCGGTAGCGGATCCAGCCTACGAGCAGTACTTC.

The rearrangement uses TRBV5-1 and TRBJ2-7, with 13 nucleotides matching TRBD2. Germline V gene sequence: CDR1 SGHRS, CDR2 YFSETQ. The CDR3 consists of 15 residues. J lost 3 bases, V lost 2 bases, and 2 bases had no gene match. The CDR3 DNA sequence: TGCGCCAGCAGCTTAGGACTAGCGGGAGACTACGAGCAGTACTTC. Protein product: CASSLGLAGDYEQYF.

This clone was detected a few times. The gene calls are TRBV19 and TRBJ2-3; D gene uncertain. The ends were cut back, 4 bases at V and 0 bases at J, with 8 bases in the middle. The germline CDR1 and CDR2 sequences are LNHDA and SQIVND (reference sequence). The CDR3 spans 14 residues. The CDR3 nucleotides read TGTGCCAGTAGTAAAAAGTCTAGCACAGATACGCAGTATTTT. This gives the protein CASSKKSSTDTQYF.

The gene calls are TRBV30 and TRBJ1-5; tentative D call: TRBD1 (6 bases). The length of the CDR3 is 15 residues. The germline gives CDR1 GTSNPN, CDR2 SVGIG (reference sequence). V was clipped by 2 bases and J by 4 bases, with 15 bases between them. CDR3 sequence (DNA): TGTGCCTGGAGTCAATTCCGGGACACAAATCAGCCCCAGCATTTT. Protein: CAWSQFRDTNQPQHF.

This clone was counted a single time. The CDR3 region is CATSIYPGTGVYGEQFF. The CDR3 coding sequence is TGTGCCACCAGCATCTACCCCGGGACAGGGGTATATGGTGAGCAGTTCTTC. This chain uses TRBV15 with TRBJ2-1, with TRBD1 identical over 10 bases. CDR1 LNHNV and CDR2 YYDKDF come from the germline V gene (reference sequence). J was trimmed by 9 bases and V by 4 bases; bases with no gene match: 15. The CDR3 length is 17 residues.